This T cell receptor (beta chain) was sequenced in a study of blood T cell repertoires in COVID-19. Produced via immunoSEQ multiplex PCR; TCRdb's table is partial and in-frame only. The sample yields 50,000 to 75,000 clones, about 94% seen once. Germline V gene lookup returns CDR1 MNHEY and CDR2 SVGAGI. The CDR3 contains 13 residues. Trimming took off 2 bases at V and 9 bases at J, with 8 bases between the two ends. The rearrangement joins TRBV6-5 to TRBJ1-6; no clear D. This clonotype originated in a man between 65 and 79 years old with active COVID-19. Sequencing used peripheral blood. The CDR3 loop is CASSYAASSPLHF. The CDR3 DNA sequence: TGTGCCAGCAGTTACGCGGCGTCTTCACCCCTCCACTTT.